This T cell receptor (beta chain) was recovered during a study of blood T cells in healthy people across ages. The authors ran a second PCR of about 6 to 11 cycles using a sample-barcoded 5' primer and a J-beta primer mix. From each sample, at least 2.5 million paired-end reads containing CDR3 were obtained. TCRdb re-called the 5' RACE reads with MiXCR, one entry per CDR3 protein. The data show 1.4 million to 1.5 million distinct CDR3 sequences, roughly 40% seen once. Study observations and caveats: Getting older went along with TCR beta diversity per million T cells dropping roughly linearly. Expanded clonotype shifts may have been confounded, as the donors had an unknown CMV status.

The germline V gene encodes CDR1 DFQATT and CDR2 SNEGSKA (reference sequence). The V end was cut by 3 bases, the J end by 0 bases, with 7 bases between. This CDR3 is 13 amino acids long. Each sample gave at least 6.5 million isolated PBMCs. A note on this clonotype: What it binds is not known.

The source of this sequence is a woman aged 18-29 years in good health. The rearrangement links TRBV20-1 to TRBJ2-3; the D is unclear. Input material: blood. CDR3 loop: CSARGRSTDTQYF. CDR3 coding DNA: TGCAGTGCTAGGGGTAGAAGCACAGATACGCAGTATTTT.